The source of this T cell receptor (beta chain) is a study of T and B cells in COVID-19 patients. About the research overall: Blood was sampled from COVID-19 patients who were either actively infected or recovered. Critical illness requiring mechanical ventilation or extracorporeal membrane oxygenation affected about 65% of the 20 active-infection patients. Most recovered patients had mild to moderate COVID-19 treated as outpatients. Findings of the study overall: Few blood samples existed from mildly ill patients during symptoms or early in severe cases.

TRB rearrangements were amplified by multiplex PCR with BIOMED2 TRB-A/B primers. MiXCR was run by TCRdb on the multiplex PCR reads, yielding one entry per CDR3 protein. This table has 8,500 to 13,000 distinct CDR3 sequences, 30% to 35% appearing once. Blood genomic DNA input for TRB amplification was about 240-500 ng. Worth noting for this clonotype: Its antigen is still unknown. It may be a read error: a sequence one base away is much more abundant.

The germline CDR1 and CDR2 sequences are MNHEY and SVGAGI. Trimming left V 7 bases short and J 7 bases short, with 31 bases between. The CDR3 has 19 amino acids. This rearrangement joins TRBV6-5 to TRBJ2-2, with D perhaps being TRBD1 or TRBD2 (5 bases each). The sequencing input was blood. The sequence was obtained from a human donor with active COVID-19. The CDR3 DNA sequence: TGTGCCAGCACCCGCCCGGGACGGGTAAAAGGTACAACAGTCGGGGAGCTGTTTTTT. Translated: CASTRPGRVKGTTVGELFF.